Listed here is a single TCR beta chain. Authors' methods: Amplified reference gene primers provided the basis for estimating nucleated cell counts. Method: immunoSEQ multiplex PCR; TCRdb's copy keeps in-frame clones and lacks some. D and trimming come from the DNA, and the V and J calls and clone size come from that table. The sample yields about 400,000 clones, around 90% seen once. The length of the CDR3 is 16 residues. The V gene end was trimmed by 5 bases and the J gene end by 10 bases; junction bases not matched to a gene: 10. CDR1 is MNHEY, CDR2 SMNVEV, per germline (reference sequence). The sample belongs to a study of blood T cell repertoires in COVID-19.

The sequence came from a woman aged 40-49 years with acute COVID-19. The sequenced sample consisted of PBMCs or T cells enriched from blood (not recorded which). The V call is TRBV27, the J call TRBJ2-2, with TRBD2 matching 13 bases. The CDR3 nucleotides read TGTGCCAGCAGTAAAAGACTAGCGGGGGGACTGGAGGAGCTGTTTTTT. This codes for CASSKRLAGGLEELFF.